One sample yielded the 5 T cell receptor beta chains listed below, sequenced in a study of CD8 T cells in ankylosing spondylitis. TCRdb passed the 5' RACE reads through MiXCR, listing each CDR3 protein once. The profile shows around 230,000 distinct CDR3 sequences, about 9.1% of them singletons. The specimen was blood, either unsorted or a sorted T cell fraction (not recorded which). Source of these receptors: a male donor with ankylosing spondylitis or in good health (not recorded which).

The rearrangement uses TRBV7-2 and TRBJ2-1; 7 positions agree with TRBD1. In germline, CDR1 is SGHTA, CDR2 FQGNSA. This CDR3 spans 15 amino acids. The V and J ends lost 3 bases and 3 bases, in that order; junction bases with no gene match: 5. CDR3 residues: CASSFRDSLYNEQFF. The CDR3 DNA is TGTGCCAGCAGCTTCCGGGACAGCCTCTACAATGAGCAGTTCTTC.

This clonotype was counted many times. The chain joins TRBV5-1 to TRBJ2-5; 9 bases map to TRBD2. The V gene's germline CDR1 is SGHRS and CDR2 YFSETQ. This CDR3 region has 16 residues. With 1 base clipped from V and 0 bases from J, the junction kept 4 bases outside the gene matches. CDR3 nucleotide sequence: TGCGCCAGCAGCTTGTTGTCTAGCGGGAACCAAGAGACCCAGTACTTC. It translates to CASSLLSSGNQETQYF.

This clonotype occurred many times. The chain has TRBV7-9 and TRBJ1-6; the D is unclear. Trimming pared 2 bases from V and 0 bases from J, leaving 8 bases between. CDR3 length: 16 residues. Germline V gene data show CDR1 as SEHNR and CDR2 as FQNEAQ (reference sequence). In nucleotides, the CDR3 is TGTGCCAGCAGCTTATCCAAGGGCTCCTATAATTCACCCCTCCACTTT. Residues: CASSLSKGSYNSPLHF. The full variable domain, with the rest looked up from reference TRBV7-9 and TRBJ1-6, is DTGVSQNPRHKITKRGQNVTFRCDPISEHNRLYWYRQTLGQGPEFLTYFQNEAQLEKSRLLSDRFSAERPKGSFSTLEIQRTEQGDSAMYLCASSLSKGSYNSPLHFGNGTRLTVT.

This clonotype appeared many times. The CDR3 region is CSAIYSGGAGVQFF. DNA for the CDR3: TGCAGTGCTATATATAGCGGGGGGGCCGGTGTGCAGTTCTTC. V gene TRBV20-1 combines with J gene TRBJ2-1, with TRBD2 identical over 11 bases. J was trimmed by 12 bases and V by 4 bases; bases with no gene match: 11. CDR3 length: 14 residues. Per germline, CDR1 DFQATT and CDR2 SNEGSKA (reference sequence).

This clonotype came up many times. This sequence joins TRBV2 and TRBJ1-5; D unresolved. Trimming pared 0 bases from V and 6 bases from J, leaving 3 bases between. CDR1 and CDR2 from the germline V gene are SNHLY and FYNNEI. The CDR3 sequence is 12 residues long. Here the CDR3 DNA reads TGTGCCAGCAGTGAAGCGTTTCAGCCCCAGCATTTT. Its translation: CASSEAFQPQHF. Full variable domain (outside the CDR3, taken from reference TRBV2 and TRBJ1-5): EPEVTQTPSHQVTQMGQEVILRCVPISNHLYFYWYRQILGQKVEFLVSFYNNEISEKSEIFDDQFSVERPDGSNFTLKIRSTKLEDSAMYFCASSEAFQPQHFGDGTRLSIL.